Listed below are T cell receptor beta chains from one sample, sequenced in a study of T cell repertoires in cytomegalovirus infection. Antigens of these TCRs are unknown. TCRdb reprocessed the reads with MiXCR, giving one entry per CDR3 protein. The sample consists of around 100,000 distinct CDR3 sequences, around 45% of them appearing once. The sample here was CD8+ T cells from cultured PBMCs, taken from culture after CMV antigen stimulation. These receptors originate from a human donor in good health (CMV status not recorded). Some clones in this sample may be carry-over from other donors' samples. Each CDR3 is given with its conserved first and last residue. D genes are given only for firm matches. Only some rows state a clone size, as once, few, many or a class for expanded clones.

v_call	clone_size	d_call	j_call	cdr3_nt	cdr3_aa
TRBV2	-	-	TRBJ1-4	TGTGCCAGCTCGAAGCCAGGGGCGTATTCAACTAATGAAAAACTGTTTTTT	CASSKPGAYSTNEKLFF
TRBV3-1	few	-	TRBJ2-3	TGTGCCAGCAGCCAAGATGGGATGGGAGGTACAGATACGCAGTATTTT	CASSQDGMGGTDTQYF
TRBV27	-	-	TRBJ1-1	TGTGCCAGCAGCTTTAGGGACGCAGACACTGAAGCTTTCTTT	CASSFRDADTEAFF
TRBV7-9	-	-	TRBJ1-2	TGTGCCAGCAGCTTAGGTTGGGGGAACTATGGCTACACCTTC	CASSLGWGNYGYTF
TRBV19	many	-	TRBJ1-2	TGTGCCAGTACGGTCAGCCCTAACTATGGCTACACCTTC	CASTVSPNYGYTF
TRBV28	-	TRBD2	TRBJ2-3	TGTGCCAGCGGGCGACTAGCGGGGGTTACAGATACGCAGTATTTT	CASGRLAGVTDTQYF
TRBV27	-	TRBD1	TRBJ1-6	TGTGCCAGCAGTGTCGGACAGGGGTTATCCTCACCCCTCCACTTT	CASSVGQGLSSPLHF
TRBV12-3/TRBV12-4	-	TRBD1	TRBJ2-3	TGTGCCAGCAGTTTGATGGCAGGGGGAAGAGATACACAGTATTTT	CASSLMAGGRDTQYF
TRBV5-1	many	TRBD1	TRBJ2-3	TGCGCCAGCAGCAGGACAGGGGGCGACGCAGATACGCAGTATTTT	CASSRTGGDADTQYF
TRBV12-3/TRBV12-4	many	TRBD2	TRBJ2-3	TGTGCCAGCAGCTCTCATCTCTTGCGCGGGGGGGAGGATACGCAGTATTTT	CASSSHLLRGGEDTQYF
TRBV5-1	-	-	TRBJ1-1	TGCGCCAGCAGCTTATCTGGACGGAACACTGAAGCTTTCTTT	CASSLSGRNTEAFF
TRBV27	-	-	TRBJ2-7	TGTGCCAGCAGTTTCCGGTTCTCCTACGAGCAGTACTTC	CASSFRFSYEQYF
TRBV28	-	TRBD1	TRBJ2-7	TGTGCCAGCAGTTTAAGCCGGACAGGGAGATTGGACTACGAGCAGTACTTC	CASSLSRTGRLDYEQYF
TRBV29-1	-	-	TRBJ2-1	TGCAGCGTTGTATTACTAGCAAACAATGAGCAGTTCTTC	CSVVLLANNEQFF
TRBV6-2/TRBV6-3	-	-	TRBJ2-7	TGTGCCAGCAGTTACGTCCTCTCCTACGAGCAGTACTTC	CASSYVLSYEQYF
TRBV27	-	-	TRBJ2-3	TGTGCCAGCAGTTTATCCATAGGGGTTCCTAGCACAGATACGCAGTATTTT	CASSLSIGVPSTDTQYF
TRBV28	few	-	TRBJ1-1	TGTGCCAGCAGTTTATTGCGGGGGGGCGACACTGAAGCTTTCTTT	CASSLLRGGDTEAFF
TRBV19	-	-	TRBJ1-1	TGTGCCAGTACCTATCAGGGTGAAGCTTTCTTT	CASTYQGEAFF
TRBV24-1	-	TRBD1	TRBJ2-7	TGTGCCACCAGTTCCGGGACAGGGCTCTACGAGCAGTACTTC	CATSSGTGLYEQYF
TRBV5-8	few	TRBD1	TRBJ1-5	TGTGCCAGCAGCCAAACCGACAGGGAGACCAATCAGCCCCAGCATTTT	CASSQTDRETNQPQHF
TRBV2	-	-	TRBJ1-2	TGTGCCAGCACAATTATCACTTCTAACTATGGCTACACCTTC	CASTIITSNYGYTF
TRBV27	-	-	TRBJ1-1	TGTGCCAGCAGTCCGTTCCGGGACATCCAAGCTGAAGCTTTCTTT	CASSPFRDIQAEAFF
TRBV12-3/TRBV12-4	many	-	TRBJ2-7	TGTGCCAGCAGGGGACTTGGGGAAACCGAGCAGTACTTC	CASRGLGETEQYF
TRBV7-9	-	TRBD1	TRBJ1-4	TGTGCCAGCAGCTTAGGACCCACAGGGGTTGAAAAACTGTTTTTT	CASSLGPTGVEKLFF
TRBV19	once	-	TRBJ2-7	TGTGCCAGTAGTATTGGCGGGCCCTCCCGCGGCGAGCAGTACTTC	CASSIGGPSRGEQYF
TRBV6-6	-	-	TRBJ1-5	TGTGCCAGCAGTTCAGCCCCCTCTGGTCCCCAGCATTTT	CASSSAPSGPQHF
TRBV7-2	-	-	TRBJ1-4	TGTGCCAGCAGCTTAGGGATTGGGGCAGATGAAAAACTGTTTTTT	CASSLGIGADEKLFF